These 4 T cell receptor beta chains were all obtained from the same sample, sequenced in a study of blood T cell repertoires in COVID-19. Clones were sequenced by immunoSEQ multiplex PCR, and TCRdb holds only the in-frame ones, with some missing. The sample carries fewer than 65,000 clones, 79% recorded once. Sample: peripheral blood. The receptors derive from a man between 70 and 80 years old with acute or convalescent COVID-19.

The chain links TRBV6-5 to TRBJ2-5, with D uncertain. CDR1 is MNHEY, CDR2 SVGAGI, per germline. CDR3 length: 12 residues. V lost 5 bases and J lost 5, with 9 bases in between. The CDR3 bases are TGTGCCAGCAGTCCCCCTTCCGAGACCCAGTACTTC. Residues: CASSPPSETQYF.

The CDR3 here is CASSPGTGSHNEQFF. The CDR3 nucleotides read TGTGCCAGCAGCCCCGGGACAGGGTCCCACAATGAGCAGTTCTTC. The chain combines TRBV11-3 with TRBJ2-1; 9 bases agree with TRBD1. Trimming took 5 bases from V and 5 from J; bases not matched to a gene: 7. Germline assignment: CDR1 SGHNT and CDR2 YENEEA. The CDR3 has 15 amino acids.

As concerns this clone: Other DNA sequences in the same sample also yield this CDR3. The chain couples TRBV7-3 to TRBJ1-1; TRBD1 is a possible D gene (6 bases). Deletions cut 5 bases from V and 0 bases from J, with 7 bases between. CDR1 is SGHTA, CDR2 FQGTGA, per germline. There are 13 residues in the CDR3. The CDR3 here is CASSRQVNTEAFF. The CDR3 DNA is TGTGCCAGCAGCCGACAGGTGAACACTGAAGCTTTCTTT.

This clone showed up just a few times. The CDR3 spells CARSLSTWGGGPSTDTQYF. The CDR3 DNA is TGTGCCAGAAGCTTGTCGACTTGGGGCGGGGGCCCTAGCACAGATACGCAGTATTTT. V usage is TRBV5-3 and J usage is TRBJ2-3; D might be TRBD2 (7 bases). TRBV5-3 is placed among ORFs of uncertain function. The V and J ends lost 1 base and 0 bases respectively, with 21 bases between them. The CDR3 covers 19 residues.